The 20 T cell receptor beta chains listed next were all sequenced from one sample in a study of T cell changes during pregnancy in multiple sclerosis. The data were produced by immunoSEQ multiplex PCR, yet TCRdb's version contains in-frame clones alone and is incomplete. The profile shows approximately 74,000 clones, 85% to 95% of them singletons. Sequences were derived from peripheral blood, sampled before pregnancy. These receptors were taken from a female donor with multiple sclerosis, enrolled in a pregnancy study.

The rearrangement joins TRBV7-9 to TRBJ1-1; D possibly corresponds to TRBD1 (6 bases). Germline CDR1 is SEHNR and CDR2 is FQNEAQ (reference sequence). The CDR3 spans 18 residues. V was trimmed by 5 bases and J by 1 base, leaving 23 bases between them. CDR3 sequence: CASSTNLRGLKRNTEAFF. The CDR3 region has the DNA TGTGCCAGCAGCACGAATCTCAGGGGCCTTAAACGGAACACTGAAGCTTTCTTT.

CDR3 bases: TGCGCCAGCAGCCAAGCAGGTCGGAACACTGAAGCTTTCTTT. Residues: CASSQAGRNTEAFF. The chain couples TRBV4-3 to TRBJ1-1, with D unresolved. CDR1 is LGHNA, CDR2 YSLEER, per germline. The CDR3 has 14 amino acids. The V end lost 1 base, the J end lost 1 base, and 7 bases lay between the germline ends.

This clone has just one count. This chain joins TRBV14 and TRBJ2-7, with TRBD1 as a possible D gene (6 bases). CDR3 length equals 18 residues. V gave up 1 base and J gave up 4 bases, with 23 bases separating them. Per the germline V gene, CDR1 is SGHDN and CDR2 is FVKESK. CDR3 bases: TGTGCCAGCAGCCAAGTAGGGCCCTGGGGGACACGTAATTACGAGCAGTACTTC. Its translation: CASSQVGPWGTRNYEQYF.

V and J are TRBV18 and TRBJ2-5, with 10 bases matching TRBD2. The CDR3 length is 14 residues. CDR1 and CDR2 from the germline V gene are KGHSH and LQKENI. The junction had 2 bases not matched to a gene; V was cut back by 5 bases and J by 2 bases. The CDR3 here is CASSRAGGQETQYF. Here the CDR3 DNA reads TGTGCCAGCTCAAGAGCGGGAGGGCAAGAGACCCAGTACTTC.

The chain uses TRBV9 and TRBJ2-6; no clear D gene. This CDR3 comprises 14 residues. The germline V gene has CDR1 SGDLS and CDR2 YYNGEE. V was shortened by 4 bases and J by 4 bases, with 9 bases between the two germline ends. CDR3 in DNA: TGTGCCAGCAGCTTACTACTGGGGGCCAACGTCCTGACTTTC. Its translation is CASSLLLGANVLTF.

This rearrangement joins TRBV29-1 to TRBJ2-3; 10 nucleotides agree with TRBD1. V dropped 8 bases and J dropped 5; count of bases not matched to a gene: 19. Germline assignment: CDR1 SQVTM and CDR2 ANQGSEA. This CDR3 has 17 residues. The CDR3 nucleotides are TGCAGCTCGTTACGACCTCGCGGGACAGGGGTTATAGATACGCAGTATTTT. Translation: CSSLRPRGTGVIDTQYF.

This chain uses TRBV28 with TRBJ2-7; 10 nucleotides align to TRBD1. CDR3 size: 15 residues. Germline-derived CDR1 and CDR2 are MDHEN and SYDVKM. V lost 6 bases and J lost 4; bases outside the gene matches: 9. Here the CDR3 DNA reads TGTGCCAGCAGCTTACCCGGGACAGGGGAGTACGAGCAGTACTTC. Translating it yields CASSLPGTGEYEQYF.

The chain employs TRBV27 and TRBJ2-7, with 13 bases lining up with TRBD2. CDR3 length: 17 amino acids. The trim removed 8 bases at V and 2 bases at J, leaving 12 bases unmatched. Germline lookup yields CDR1 MNHEY and CDR2 SMNVEV (reference sequence). CDR3 bases: TGTGCCAGCGGGTTAGGGACTAGCGGGACACTAACCTACGAGCAGTACTTC. Its translation: CASGLGTSGTLTYEQYF.

The CDR3 loop is CASSVLGASTDTQYF. Here the CDR3 DNA reads TGTGCCAGCAGCGTCCTAGGGGCGTCTACAGATACGCAGTATTTT. The chain links TRBV9 to TRBJ2-3; tentative D call: TRBD1 (5 bases). V dropped 2 bases and J dropped 3 bases, with 13 bases sitting between them. Germline assignment: CDR1 SGDLS and CDR2 YYNGEE. The CDR3 runs 15 residues.

There are a few counts of this clone. This chain connects TRBV5-4 to TRBJ2-2; 10 bases map to TRBD1. The CDR3 is made up of 15 amino acids. The germline gives CDR1 SGHNT, CDR2 YYREEE (reference sequence). Trimming took 4 bases from V and 3 from J; bases not matched to a gene: 3. CDR3 protein: CASSPGTGDTGELFF. Here the CDR3 DNA reads TGTGCCAGCAGCCCCGGGACAGGGGACACCGGGGAGCTGTTTTTT.

A single count supports this clone. This chain uses TRBV12-5 with TRBJ1-5; D uncertain. V lost 1 base and J 5 bases, leaving 6 bases between the germline ends. Germline V gene sequence: CDR1 LGHNT, CDR2 FRNRAP. The CDR3 has 13 amino acids. The CDR3 DNA sequence: TGTGCTAGTGGTTTGGAAACTTATCAGCCCCAGCATTTT. Amino acids: CASGLETYQPQHF.

The rearrangement links TRBV29-1 to TRBJ1-3, with D unresolved. V lost 4 bases and J 0 bases, leaving 7 bases between the germline ends. The CDR3 contains 13 residues. CDR1 SQVTM and CDR2 ANQGSEA come from the germline V gene. The CDR3: CSVGWSSGNTIYF. CDR3 in DNA: TGCAGCGTTGGATGGAGCTCTGGAAACACCATATATTTT.

J is TRBJ2-1 and V is TRBV9; 12 bases fit TRBD2. The germline CDR1 and CDR2 sequences are SGDLS and YYNGEE. J was trimmed by 1 base and V by 3 bases; bases with no gene match: 2. The CDR3 runs 16 residues. CDR3 in amino acids: CASSGTSGGSYNEQFF. CDR3 DNA sequence: TGTGCCAGCAGCGGAACTAGCGGGGGGTCCTACAATGAGCAGTTCTTC.

The rearrangement joins TRBV18 to TRBJ2-3, with a weak D call TRBD1 (6 bases). V was trimmed by 2 bases and J by 3 bases, leaving 9 bases between them. Germline CDR1 is KGHSH and CDR2 is LQKENI. The CDR3 length is 14 residues. CDR3 bases: TGTGCCAGCTCACCAAGGCAGGGGACAGATACGCAGTATTTT. Its translation is CASSPRQGTDTQYF. Complete variable domain (other parts from reference TRBV18 and TRBJ2-3): NAGVMQNPRHLVRRRGQEARLRCSPMKGHSHVYWYRQLPEEGLKFMVYLQKENIIDESGMPKERFSAEFPKEGPSILRIQQVVRGDSAAYFCASSPRQGTDTQYFGPGTRLTVL.

The chain uses TRBV11-2 and TRBJ2-7; D ambiguous. This CDR3 contains 14 residues. V lost 6 bases and J lost 6, with 18 bases in between. CDR1 is SGHAT and CDR2 is FQNNGV in the germline V gene. The CDR3 DNA is TGTGCCAGCAGGACTGGTCCGAGGCAAGTCGAGCAGTACTTC. Protein sequence: CASRTGPRQVEQYF.

V gene TRBV6-6 combines with J gene TRBJ2-1; D gene unclear. The CDR3 runs 16 residues. Germline V CDR1 and CDR2: MNHNY, SVGAGI (reference sequence). V was trimmed by 6 bases and J by 0 bases, leaving 15 bases between them. CDR3 nucleotides: TGTGCCAGCAGGTCACTAATCCCTGGCTCCTACAATGAGCAGTTCTTC. Amino acid sequence: CASRSLIPGSYNEQFF.

V usage is TRBV6-4 and J usage is TRBJ2-2; 7 bases match TRBD1. Germline CDR1 reads MRHNA; CDR2 reads SNTAGT. Germline trimming cut 5 bases from V and 1 base from J; bases unmatched to any gene: 7. The CDR3 has 16 residues. CDR3 loop: CASSPQGQRNTGELFF. CDR3 nucleotide sequence: TGTGCCAGCAGTCCCCAGGGACAGAGGAACACCGGGGAGCTGTTTTTT.

The chain recombines TRBV6-1 with TRBJ2-7; D gene ambiguous. CDR1 MNHNS and CDR2 SASEGT come from the germline V gene. V lost 10 bases to trimming and J lost 2 bases, with 18 bases between them. The CDR3 runs to 14 residues. CDR3: CAIAEHRQAYEQYF. CDR3 DNA sequence: TGTGCCATCGCCGAACACCGACAAGCCTACGAGCAGTACTTC.

The rearrangement joins TRBV7-9 to TRBJ1-5, with 7 bases matching TRBD1. This CDR3 region has 14 residues. Germline CDR1 SEHNR, CDR2 FQNEAQ (reference sequence). J lost 2 bases, V lost 5 bases, and 3 bases had no gene match. The CDR3 region has the DNA TGTGCCAGCAGCCCCGGGACAGGCAATCAGCCCCAGCATTTT. Amino acids: CASSPGTGNQPQHF.

The chain has TRBV7-2 and TRBJ2-7; 8 nucleotides agree with TRBD2. CDR1 is SGHTA and CDR2 is FQGNSA in the germline V gene. V lost 1 base, J lost 2 bases, and 4 bases stayed unmatched. The CDR3 has 15 residues. CDR3 protein: CASSLGGTRTYEQYF. In DNA form, the CDR3 reads TGTGCCAGCAGCTTAGGAGGGACTAGGACCTACGAGCAGTACTTC.